This T cell receptor (beta chain) was obtained from a study of CD8+ T cells in alopecia areata. Study overall: A regimen of oral tofacitinib, 5 to 10 mg twice daily, was given to treated patients. General observations from the study: Alopecia totalis/universalis scalp especially showed more expanded CD8+ clones than normal scalp.

Extracted RNA was reverse transcribed, and the resulting cDNA served as sequencing template. Libraries were prepared by immunoSEQ multiplex PCR; TCRdb keeps only in-frame clonotypes and omits some of them. This table has 130,000 or so clones, about 85% appearing once. Turning to this clone: Antigen unknown.

As for treatment: oral pan-JAK inhibitor, 5-10 mg twice daily. CDR3 length: 16 amino acids. Germline CDR1 and CDR2: SEHNR and FQNEAQ (reference sequence). V was pared by 0 bases and J by 4 bases, with 15 bases between. The receptor was isolated from a human donor with alopecia areata. The rearrangement links TRBV7-9 to TRBJ1-2; D is uncertain. Sample: CD8+ T cells sorted from blood, taken at week 4, from a patient treated with tofacitinib. CDR3 in DNA: TGTGCCAGCAGCTTAGCCGTATCAGGCTCACTCTATGGCTACACCTTC. Its protein product is CASSLAVSGSLYGYTF.